Presented here are 12 T cell receptor beta chains from one specimen sequenced in a study of CD8+ T cells in alopecia areata. Extracted from the samples, RNA was reverse transcribed into cDNA to serve as the sequencing template. The data were produced by immunoSEQ multiplex PCR, yet TCRdb's version contains in-frame clones alone and is incomplete. The repertoire has 200,000 to 250,000 clones, 57% of them found once; the top ten carry around 0.44%. Sequenced here: CD4+ T cells sorted from blood, sampled at week 0. The receptor source for this set is a human donor with alopecia areata.

The chain couples TRBV27 to TRBJ2-5; 7 positions match TRBD1. CDR3 length: 15 residues. J was trimmed by 5 bases and V by 0 bases; bases with no gene match: 6. Looked up from germline, CDR1 is MNHEY and CDR2 is SMNVEV (reference sequence). The CDR3 sequence is CASSLSYRGGETQYF. Here the CDR3 DNA reads TGTGCCAGCAGTTTATCTTACAGGGGTGGCGAGACCCAGTACTTC.

The V and J genes are TRBV5-1 and TRBJ2-1; 13 bases are a match to TRBD2. Per the germline V gene, CDR1 is SGHRS and CDR2 is YFSETQ. V dropped 6 bases and J dropped 10; count of bases not matched to a gene: 7. This CDR3 region has 14 residues. CDR3: CASKLGTSGIEQFF. In DNA, the CDR3 is TGCGCCAGCAAACTCGGGACTAGCGGGATCGAGCAGTTCTTC.

The V and J genes are TRBV30 and TRBJ2-6; 7 nucleotides line up with TRBD1. The CDR3 runs to 16 residues. Germline V CDR1 and CDR2: GTSNPN, SVGIG (reference sequence). Trimming at V came to 4 bases and at J to 0 bases, leaving 6 bases not matched to a gene. The CDR3 DNA follows: TGTGCCTGGACCCGGACAGGCCCCTCTGGGGCCAACGTCCTGACTTTC. Protein product: CAWTRTGPSGANVLTF.

This clone was seen a handful of times. The chain combines TRBV9 with TRBJ2-3; no definite D call. Deletions cut 4 bases from V and 7 bases from J, with 10 bases between. The CDR3 length is 12 residues. The germline V gene encodes CDR1 SGDLS and CDR2 YYNGEE. CDR3 loop: CASSLVGNTQYF. The CDR3, as DNA: TGTGCCAGCAGCCTCGTTGGAAATACGCAGTATTTT. Filled out from reference TRBV9 and TRBJ2-3, the complete variable domain reads DSGVTQTPKHLITATGQRVTLRCSPRSGDLSVYWYQQSLDQGLQFLIQYYNGEERAKGNILERFSAQQFPDLHSELNLSSLELGDSALYFCASSLVGNTQYFGPGTRLTVL.

This chain links TRBV29-1 with TRBJ1-1; TRBD1 matches 10 bases. CDR3 length: 14 residues. The V segment lost 5 bases and the J segment 6 bases; nucleotides outside the gene matches: 9. Per germline, CDR1 SQVTM and CDR2 ANQGSEA. The CDR3 nucleotides read TGCAGCGTTACTCCGGGACAGGGGAGTGCTGAAGCTTTCTTT. This encodes CSVTPGQGSAEAFF.

This clone was seen only a few times. The genes are TRBV30 and TRBJ1-2, with a tentative D call TRBD1 (5 bases). V lost 6 bases and J 4 bases, leaving 9 bases between the germline ends. CDR1 and CDR2 from the germline V gene are GTSNPN and SVGIG (reference sequence). The CDR3 consists of 11 residues. In DNA, the CDR3 is TGTGCCTGTGGGGGAAGCTATGGCTACACCTTC. Translation: CACGGSYGYTF.

V is TRBV29-1 and J is TRBJ1-1; weak D call: TRBD1 (6 bases). This CDR3 has 13 residues. Per the germline V gene, CDR1 is SQVTM and CDR2 is ANQGSEA. The V and J ends lost 6 bases and 4 bases respectively, with 15 bases between them. CDR3 protein: CSVRQATLTEAFF. CDR3 in DNA: TGCAGCGTGAGACAGGCAACCCTCACTGAAGCTTTCTTT.

The chain uses TRBV30 and TRBJ2-1, with D perhaps given as TRBD1 or TRBD2 (7 bases each). The ends were cut back, 3 bases at V and 7 bases at J, with 19 bases in the middle. CDR1 and CDR2 from the germline V gene are GTSNPN and SVGIG (reference sequence). The CDR3 extends over 15 amino acids. The DNA for the CDR3 is TGTGCCTGGAGCCGGGACAGCGGGATATTTAATGAGCAGTTCTTC. It encodes CAWSRDSGIFNEQFF.

This clone was detected a few times. The V call is TRBV7-9, the J call TRBJ1-2; tentative D call: TRBD1 (6 bases). The CDR3 is made up of 13 amino acids. Per germline, CDR1 SEHNR and CDR2 FQNEAQ (reference sequence). Between the trimmed V and J ends, which lost 5 bases and 7 bases, there was a span of 14 bases. The CDR3 DNA sequence: TGTGCCAGCAGCACAGGGAACAGAGGTGGCTACACCTTC. This sequence encodes CASSTGNRGGYTF.

This clone occurred once. The rearrangement links TRBV29-1 to TRBJ1-1, with TRBD1 matching 7 bases. CDR3 length: 12 amino acids. V was pared by 7 bases and J by 3 bases, with 5 bases of the junction left unmatched. Looked up from germline, CDR1 is SQVTM and CDR2 is ANQGSEA. Written as DNA, the CDR3 is TGCAGCGGATCGACAGGGTACACTGAAGCTTTCTTT. It is translated as CSGSTGYTEAFF.

This clone was recorded only once. The chain carries TRBV18 and TRBJ1-1, with D possibly TRBD1 on 5 matching bases. This CDR3 spans 13 amino acids. V was clipped by 3 bases and J by 3 bases, with 8 bases between them. From germline, CDR1 is KGHSH and CDR2 LQKENI. DNA of the CDR3: TGTGCCAGCTCACCGAGCAGGGACACTGAAGCTTTCTTT. Protein sequence: CASSPSRDTEAFF.

This chain connects TRBV7-2 to TRBJ2-3; TRBD2 aligns across 8 bases. V shed 2 bases and J 3 bases; nucleotides not matched to a gene: 4. Germline loops: CDR1 SGHTA, CDR2 FQGNSA. CDR3 length: 15 amino acids. The DNA for the CDR3 is TGTGCCAGCAGCTTAACGGGGGGGCCGACAGATACGCAGTATTTT. The encoded protein is CASSLTGGPTDTQYF.